This T cell receptor beta chain appears in the sequencing data of a study of CD8 T cells in Susac syndrome. The T cells that were sequenced for TCR beta were CD8+ and CD4+ cells from blood. The multiple sclerosis controls, all treatment-naive patients, had relapsing-remitting disease that was stable or active. TEMRA cells were enriched by FACS, and CD4+ and CD8+ T cells were negatively isolated. Germline CDR1 is SGHAT and CDR2 is FQDESV (reference sequence). With 6 bases clipped from V and 2 bases from J, the junction kept 18 bases outside the gene matches. The CDR3 consists of 20 residues. RNA totalling roughly 0.5 to 1 ug underwent reverse transcription with random hexamers. Amplification of the TCR beta CDR3 was carried out by immunoSEQ multiplex PCR, which spanned a total of 54 Vbeta and 13 Jbeta segments. TCRdb independently ran MiXCR on the immunoSEQ multiplex PCR reads; one entry per CDR3 protein. The sample consists of 250,000 to 350,000 distinct CDR3 sequences, about 91% of them appearing once.

The chain has TRBV11-1 and TRBJ1-5; TRBD1 aligns across 11 bases. The source is a human donor with multiple sclerosis. Sequenced input: CD4+ T cells from PBMCs. The CDR3 nucleotides are TGTGCCAGCAGTTCCCAATTCCGGACAGGGGGCTCCAGTGGCAATCAGCCCCAGCATTTT. It codes for CASSSQFRTGGSSGNQPQHF.